The TCR beta chain under discussion was sequenced for a study of blood T cell repertoires in COVID-19. About the research overall: Both acute and convalescent COVID-19 samples were obtained from the United States, Italy and Spain. PBMCs, B-cell-depleted T cells, or T cells provided the cDNA or gDNA that made up the material.

Under the authors' procedure: The authors estimated nucleated cell counts from reference gene primer amplification. Only in-frame clones appear in the TCRdb table, and some are missing; sequencing was by immunoSEQ multiplex PCR. The DNA gave D and trimming, while V, J and clone size come from that table. Of around 330,000 clones in the sample, over 75% were seen once. Sequencing used peripheral blood. This sequence was found in a woman between 45 and 65 years old with active or convalescent COVID-19.

The CDR3 bases are TGTGCCAGCAGCTTTGTGGTCGCGACTGAAGCTTTCTTT. Amino acid sequence: CASSFVVATEAFF. The chain links TRBV7-9 to TRBJ1-1; D remains unclear. The V gene lost 3 bases and the J gene lost 5 bases, with 10 bases spanning the gap. The CDR3 consists of 13 residues. Per germline, CDR1 SEHNR and CDR2 FQNEAQ (reference sequence).